A single TCR beta chain is shown here with its context. Its target is unknown. The data were taken from a study of PD-1 blockade in mismatch repair-deficient tumors. All patients were mismatch repair deficient, assessed by either PCR or immunohistochemistry. Whole-study results and caveats: Tumor-resident clones, often undetectable pretreatment in blood, expanded then contracted after pembrolizumab.

This CDR3 is built from 16 residues. Germline loops: CDR1 KGHSH, CDR2 LQKENI. Losses at the gene ends were 4 bases for V and 1 base for J; bases not matched to a gene: 7. Libraries were prepared by immunoSEQ multiplex PCR; TCRdb keeps only in-frame clonotypes and omits some of them. The sample lists about 19,000 clones; almost 85% were seen once. This clonotype was sampled from an adult with mismatch repair-deficient cancer. Sample: PBMCs, taken 52 weeks after starting pembrolizumab. The chain couples TRBV18 to TRBJ2-7, with 10 positions matching TRBD2. This CDR3 reads CASSRTGTSASYEQYF. In DNA form, the CDR3 reads TGTGCCAGCTCACGTACCGGGACTAGCGCATCCTACGAGCAGTACTTC.